This T cell receptor (beta chain) was observed in a study of blood T cell repertoires in COVID-19. About the research overall: Material from acute and convalescent COVID-19 was sourced from the United States, Italy and Spain. The analysed material was cDNA or gDNA that came from T cells, B-cell-depleted T cells, or PBMCs.

Authors' processing steps: Amplification of reference gene primers was used by the study to estimate nucleated cell counts. Clones were read by immunoSEQ multiplex PCR, and TCRdb kept only the in-frame ones, dropping some. That table supplies the V and J calls and clone size; D and trimming were determined from the DNA. The sample yields approximately 50,000 clones, 70% to 85% seen once. The sample holds a few counts of this clone. The sequence was obtained from an older man with acute or convalescent COVID-19. The sample was peripheral blood.

CDR3 region: CASSTSSYGYTF. The CDR3 nucleotides read TGTGCCAGCAGTACATCTTCATATGGCTACACCTTC. V is TRBV6-5 and J is TRBJ1-2; D remains ambiguous. CDR1 and CDR2 from the germline V gene are MNHEY and SVGAGI. The CDR3 runs 12 residues. V was cut by 5 bases and J by 5 bases, with 9 bases left in between.